A single sample is the source of the 13 T cell receptor beta chains below, sequenced in a study of OX40 agonist ivuxolimab in advanced cancers. Measured with immunoSEQ multiplex PCR; TCRdb has only the in-frame clones, and not every one. This table has around 58,000 clones, around 89% appearing once. The sample here was CD4+ or CD8+ T cells sorted from blood, taken in a trial of the OX40 agonist ivuxolimab. These receptors were obtained from an adult with an advanced solid tumor such as melanoma, head and neck, liver or kidney cancer.

The chain carries TRBV18 and TRBJ2-7; no reliable D call. Germline values: CDR1 KGHSH, CDR2 LQKENI. CDR3 length equals 15 residues. Trimming removed 3 bases from V and 6 bases from J, with 18 bases in between. CDR3 amino acids: CASSPSAQRSTEQYF. In nucleotides, the CDR3 is TGTGCCAGCTCACCTTCGGCACAGAGGTCTACCGAGCAGTACTTC.

This clone was counted once. The chain has TRBV5-1 and TRBJ1-1; 12 bases agree with TRBD1. The junction had 4 bases not matched to a gene; V was cut back by 5 bases and J by 8 bases. The germline V gene encodes CDR1 SGHRS and CDR2 YFSETQ. This CDR3 contains 13 residues. In DNA, the CDR3 is TGCGCCAGCAGTCGGGACAGGGGGCGCGAAGCTTTCTTT. As protein: CASSRDRGREAFF.

The CDR3, as DNA: TGTGCCAGTAGTATCCAGCGGGGGGCCAATGAGCAGTTCTTC. It codes for CASSIQRGANEQFF. J is TRBJ2-1 and V is TRBV19, with TRBD2 identical over 9 bases. CDR3 length: 14 residues. Germline V gene lookup returns CDR1 LNHDA and CDR2 SQIVND (reference sequence). Trimming at V came to 3 bases and at J to 6 bases, leaving 3 bases not matched to a gene.

There are a few counts of this clone. The rearrangement uses TRBV5-6 and TRBJ2-7, with D possibly TRBD2 on 6 matching bases. The CDR3 sequence is 14 residues long. Trimming left V 7 bases short and J 3 bases short, with 17 bases between. Germline V lookup: CDR1 SGHDT, CDR2 YYEEEE. In DNA form, the CDR3 reads TGTGCCAGCGACTGGGGCGGGAACGGCTACGAGCAGTACTTC. It encodes CASDWGGNGYEQYF.

The chain links TRBV6-1 to TRBJ1-2; D gene ambiguous. The CDR3 loop spans 14 amino acids. Germline V gene sequence: CDR1 MNHNS, CDR2 SASEGT. V dropped 4 bases and J dropped 7 bases, with 16 bases sitting between them. The CDR3 loop is CASSGRSGSSGYTF. The CDR3 DNA sequence: TGTGCCAGCAGTGGAAGGTCAGGATCTTCTGGCTACACCTTC.

The CDR3 spells CASSPYGRDEAFF. The CDR3 coding sequence is TGCGCCAGCAGCCCCTACGGACGGGACGAAGCTTTCTTT. The V gene is TRBV5-1, the J gene TRBJ1-1; a possible D gene is TRBD1 (5 bases). Germline V gene sequence: CDR1 SGHRS, CDR2 YFSETQ. Trimming took 4 bases from V and 8 from J, leaving 15 bases between them. The CDR3 is 13 amino acids.

The chain employs TRBV7-9 and TRBJ2-3; tentative D call: TRBD2 (5 bases). Between the trimmed V and J ends, which lost 1 base and 3 bases, there was a span of 11 bases. Germline CDR1 and CDR2: SEHNR and FQNEAQ (reference sequence). CDR3 length: 15 amino acids. CDR3: CASSLGGFETDTQYF. CDR3 in DNA: TGTGCCAGCAGCTTAGGAGGGTTTGAGACAGATACGCAGTATTTT.

This clone is a singleton in its sample. V gene TRBV11-1 combines with J gene TRBJ1-1, with TRBD1 matching 7 bases. Germline V gene data show CDR1 as SGHAT and CDR2 as FQDESV (reference sequence). V was clipped by 1 base and J by 0 bases; unmatched bases: 2. CDR3 length equals 15 residues. The CDR3 is CASSLEGAVNTEAFF. The DNA of the CDR3 is TGTGCCAGCAGCTTAGAGGGGGCGGTGAACACTGAAGCTTTCTTT.

The chain links TRBV5-1 to TRBJ2-5, with TRBD1 matching 8 bases. The V gene end was trimmed by 1 base and the J gene end by 6 bases; junction bases not matched to a gene: 8. The CDR3 runs to 15 residues. Germline CDR1 and CDR2: SGHRS and YFSETQ. Here the CDR3 DNA reads TGCGCCAGCAGCTTGCGGACAGGGTTCGTAAAGACCCAGTACTTC. Its translation is CASSLRTGFVKTQYF.

Here the CDR3 DNA reads TGTGCCAGCAGCCAAGAGGGAAAGGGACCAAGGGGCGAGCAGTACTTC. Translation: CASSQEGKGPRGEQYF. The V call is TRBV4-2, the J call TRBJ2-5; tentatively, D is TRBD1 or TRBD2 (5 bases each). The DNA end is more similar to TRBJ2-7, so the J call may be wrong. CDR3 size: 16 residues. The germline V gene encodes CDR1 LGHNA and CDR2 YNFKEQ.

V and J are TRBV9 and TRBJ2-5; D perhaps matches TRBD1 (7 bases). Germline V gene data show CDR1 as SGDLS and CDR2 as YYNGEE. The CDR3 totals 17 residues. Between the trimmed V and J ends, which lost 3 bases and 3 bases, there was a span of 21 bases. CDR3 nucleotides: TGTGCCAGCAGCGAGTGGGTTCAGGGGGGAAACAAAGAGACCCAGTACTTC. Protein: CASSEWVQGGNKETQYF.

The chain employs TRBV5-1 and TRBJ1-1; D not resolved. CDR1 SGHRS and CDR2 YFSETQ come from the germline V gene. The length of the CDR3 is 13 residues. V dropped 7 bases and J dropped 4 bases, with 14 bases sitting between them. This CDR3 is CASGRQDGTEAFF. DNA for the CDR3: TGCGCCAGCGGCAGACAAGACGGCACTGAAGCTTTCTTT. The complete variable domain, with remaining parts taken from reference TRBV5-1 and TRBJ1-1, reads KAGVTQTPRYLIKTRGQQVTLSCSPISGHRSVSWYQQTPGQGLQFLFEYFSETQRNKGNFPGRFSGRQFSNSRSEMNVSTLELGDSALYLCASGRQDGTEAFFGQGTRLTVV.

V gene TRBV2 combines with J gene TRBJ1-1, with 10 bases fitting TRBD1. V lost 6 bases to trimming and J lost 4 bases; unmatched junction nucleotides: 5. From germline, CDR1 is SNHLY and CDR2 FYNNEI. The CDR3 extends over 14 amino acids. The CDR3 nucleotides read TGTGCCAGCAGCCCGACAGGGGGCTTCACTGAAGCTTTCTTT. Amino acid sequence: CASSPTGGFTEAFF.